The count of the clone carrying this T cell receptor beta chain is one. Its target is unknown. This sample was taken from a study of T cell responses to AZD1222 COVID-19 vaccine. The germline V gene encodes CDR1 SGHTA and CDR2 FQGNSA. The CDR3 has 14 residues. V was cut by 4 bases and J by 4 bases, with 13 bases left in between. Second-dose schedules of about 4 or about 12 weeks were combined. Here immunoSEQ multiplex PCR was the method, and the copy in TCRdb shows in-frame clones only, minus some. Of over 50,000 clones listed, roughly nine tenths are singletons. Findings of the study overall: Sampled repertoires all dated from after the peak T cell response. CD4 TCRs covered the whole spike, strongest at regions 160-218 and 743-854.

Specimen: peripheral blood, collected 28 days after the second AZD1222 dose. This clonotype originated in an adult who received the AZD1222 COVID-19 vaccine. The rearrangement links TRBV7-2 to TRBJ2-5, with D possibly matching TRBD2 (6 bases). CDR3: CASSSRVGGETQYF. The DNA for the CDR3 is TGTGCCAGCAGCTCGAGGGTGGGGGGAGAGACCCAGTACTTC.